The sequence of this T cell receptor beta chain was determined in a study of cytomegalovirus exposure and HLA in healthy donors. Study-wide findings and caveats: A missense variant in DCLRE1C was later tied to TCR beta V- and J-gene trimming. Reports state that TCR beta sequences accurately predicted most subjects' HLA-A and HLA-B alleles. In a later analysis, at a false discovery rate of 0.05, over 15,000 TCR beta sequences matched HLA alleles.

Trimming at V came to 8 bases and at J to 4 bases, leaving 5 bases not matched to a gene. The CDR3 runs 13 residues. From germline, CDR1 is SGHTA and CDR2 FQGNSA. A note on this clone: The target antigen is unknown.

Both 60 Vbeta primers and 13 Jbeta primers went into the PCR. Repertoires were generated with immunoSEQ multiplex PCR, while TCRdb's copy carries only in-frame clones and drops some. The sample has 85,000 to 110,000 clones, around two thirds seen once. Healthy bone marrow donors supplied every sample. This receptor was obtained from a woman aged 45-65 years in good health and CMV-seronegative. The genes are TRBV7-2 and TRBJ2-1; 7 bases are shared with TRBD1. Sample: PBMCs. This CDR3 reads CASGPRGYNEQFF. The DNA of the CDR3 is TGTGCCAGCGGTCCCAGGGGGTACAATGAGCAGTTCTTC.